This TCR beta chain comes out of a study of T cell repertoires in cytomegalovirus infection. Across the study: HLA-C-restricted CMV epitopes, recently identified, and well-studied HLA-B-restricted ones were used by the study. CMV infection together with matching HLA type was indicated by public TCR beta signatures. Overall study results and limits: The ex vivo response was dominated by HLA-C-restricted CMV-specific TCR beta clonotypes.

V lost 4 bases and J lost 2; bases outside the gene matches: 1. The length of the CDR3 is 15 residues. CDR1 is ENHRY, CDR2 SYGVKD, per germline. TCRdb re-called the reads through MiXCR, storing one row per CDR3 protein. The table has approximately 590,000 distinct CDR3 sequences, 40% seen once. Of note for this clonotype: Its antigen is currently unknown.

The sequencing here drew on cultured PBMCs, taken from culture after CMV antigen stimulation. The rearrangement links TRBV10-3 to TRBJ2-3, with 12 positions matching TRBD2. The receptor was derived from a human donor in good health (CMV status not recorded). Some clones in this sample may be carry-over from other donors' samples. As DNA, the CDR3 is TGTGCCATCAGTGGGACTAGCGGGAACACAGATACGCAGTATTTT. Its protein product is CAISGTSGNTDTQYF.